The 16 T cell receptor beta chains presented below share a single source sample, sequenced in a study of neurological immune-mediated disorders (dated by TCRdb to the late 2010s). Library construction relied on 5' RACE. Sequencing was performed on an Illumina HiSeq 2500. The public reads were reanalyzed by TCRdb: fastp trimming at Q25, MiXCR alignment, in-frame beta chains only. Each CDR3 protein appears once, grouped with its most common genes and DNA. This sample gives about 49,000 distinct CDR3 sequences in total; 10% of them show up just once. 1.6% of the sample is taken by the ten largest. The time point label on this specimen signifies: longitudinal time-point 1 (baseline). The sample comprised PBMCs. These receptors were taken from a woman between 40 and 50 years old in good health.

This clonotype was picked up many times. The chain recombines TRBV4-3 with TRBJ1-2; D unresolved. The CDR3 sequence is 16 residues long. The V gene lost 0 bases and the J gene lost 4 bases, with 15 bases spanning the gap. CDR1 and CDR2 (germline): LGHNA, YSLEER. CDR3 in DNA: TGCGCCAGCAGCCAAGATCTCCCAGGCCTGGGCTATGGCTACACCTTC. Protein: CASSQDLPGLGYGYTF.

This clonotype was detected many times. DNA of the CDR3: TGCGCCAGCAGCCAAGAGGGGGGACTAGGGGACGGGGAGCTGTTTTTT. It encodes CASSQEGGLGDGELFF. The chain employs TRBV4-3 and TRBJ2-2, with 8 bases that match TRBD2. This CDR3 spans 16 amino acids. Germline CDR1 reads LGHNA; CDR2 reads YSLEER. Trimming removed 0 bases from V and 7 bases from J; junction bases left unmatched: 7.

The genes are TRBV7-8 and TRBJ2-2, with 9 bases lining up with TRBD1. This CDR3 spans 16 amino acids. Germline CDR1 is SGHVS and CDR2 is FQNEAQ. The junction had 7 bases not matched to a gene; V was cut back by 2 bases and J by 6 bases. The CDR3: CASSLRGTGLPGELFF. CDR3 sequence (DNA): TGTGCCAGCAGCTTAAGGGGGACAGGGCTACCCGGGGAGCTGTTTTTT.

The sample holds many counts of this clonotype. This sequence joins TRBV10-3 and TRBJ2-2; D is perhaps TRBD1 or TRBD2 (6 bases each). The ends were cut back, 9 bases at V and 3 bases at J, with 8 bases in the middle. Germline loops: CDR1 ENHRY, CDR2 SYGVKD. The CDR3 runs to 12 residues. In nucleotides, the CDR3 is TGTGCCATGGGGGGCGACACCGGGGAGCTGTTTTTT. Its protein is CAMGGDTGELFF.

This clonotype was recorded many times. The rearrangement joins TRBV5-1 to TRBJ2-1; 10 bases are shared with TRBD1. The CDR3 is 16 residues long. J lost 8 bases, V lost 1 base, and 9 bases had no gene match. CDR1 and CDR2 from the germline V gene are SGHRS and YFSETQ. The CDR3 sequence is CASSLRLGQGLDEQFF. The CDR3 DNA sequence: TGCGCCAGCAGCTTGAGGTTGGGACAGGGGTTAGATGAGCAGTTCTTC.

This clonotype was observed many times. The V and J genes are TRBV7-6 and TRBJ1-5; no clear D. V dropped 3 bases and J dropped 3 bases, with 6 bases sitting between them. Germline CDR1 and CDR2: SGHVS and FNYEAQ. CDR3 length: 13 amino acids. The CDR3 DNA follows: TGTGCCAGCAGCTTTTCGAACAATCAGCCCCAGCATTTT. It codes for CASSFSNNQPQHF. The full variable domain, rest sourced from reference TRBV7-6 and TRBJ1-5, is GAGVSQSPRYKVTKRGQDVALRCDPISGHVSLYWYRQALGQGPEFLTYFNYEAQQDKSGLPNDRFSAERPEGSISTLTIQRTEQRDSAMYRCASSFSNNQPQHFGDGTRLSIL.

This clonotype was found many times. This sequence joins TRBV7-8 and TRBJ1-5; maybe TRBD1 (5 bases). V was clipped by 0 bases and J by 0 bases, with 21 bases between them. Germline CDR1 SGHVS, CDR2 FQNEAQ. This CDR3 has 20 residues. CDR3 sequence: CASSLAPWDAWGYSNQPQHF. CDR3 in DNA: TGTGCCAGCAGCTTAGCGCCGTGGGATGCGTGGGGCTATAGCAATCAGCCCCAGCATTTT.

This clonotype was detected many times. This chain uses TRBV6-2 or TRBV6-3 with TRBJ1-3; D gene uncertain. The CDR3 covers 20 residues. The V end lost 2 bases, the J end lost 1 base, and 24 bases lay between the germline ends. The germline V gene encodes CDR1 MNHEY and CDR2 SVGEGT. This CDR3 reads CASSYRWIRGVTPSGNTIYF. Here the CDR3 DNA reads TGTGCCAGCAGTTACAGGTGGATTCGGGGAGTAACACCTTCTGGAAACACCATATATTTT.

This clonotype has a count of ten or more. This chain connects TRBV29-1 to TRBJ1-1; 9 nucleotides line up with TRBD1. Germline V gene lookup returns CDR1 SQVTM and CDR2 ANQGSEA. V dropped 3 bases and J dropped 5; count of bases not matched to a gene: 4. The CDR3 runs to 13 residues. The CDR3 loop is CSVEGQGKTEAFF. The CDR3 bases are TGCAGCGTTGAGGGACAGGGAAAAACTGAAGCTTTCTTT.

Ten or more counts support this clonotype. The CDR3 region has the DNA TGCGCCAGCAGCTCGACAGGGAGGAACACTGAAGCTTTCTTT. Translated, it gives CASSSTGRNTEAFF. V and J are TRBV5-1 and TRBJ1-1, with 7 nucleotides matching TRBD1. The length of the CDR3 is 14 residues. CDR1 SGHRS and CDR2 YFSETQ come from the germline V gene. V dropped 3 bases and J dropped 1; count of bases not matched to a gene: 3.

For this clonotype: A junction end diverges from the germline sequence, so it may reflect a read error. The chain links TRBV6-5 to TRBJ1-6; D unclear. In germline, CDR1 is MNHEY, CDR2 SVGAGI. This CDR3 has 19 residues. The CDR3 region is CASSLYSSAVSSYNSPRHF. DNA for the CDR3: TGTGCCAGCAGCCTTTACAGTTCTGCGGTGAGTTCCTATAATTCACCCCGCCACTTT.

This clonotype was detected ten times or more. The V and J genes are TRBV7-2 and TRBJ1-5; the D gene is possibly TRBD1 (5 bases). Between the trimmed V and J ends, which lost 4 bases and 5 bases, there was a span of 24 bases. CDR1 and CDR2 (germline): SGHTA, FQGNSA. The CDR3 sequence is 18 residues long. This CDR3 reads CASSSHGGVPNPYQPQHF. The DNA for the CDR3 is TGTGCCAGCAGCTCCCACGGAGGGGTACCGAACCCGTATCAGCCCCAGCATTTT.

There are many counts of this clonotype. This rearrangement joins TRBV20-1 to TRBJ1-2; 7 bases line up with TRBD1. Germline-derived CDR1 and CDR2 are DFQATT and SNEGSKA (reference sequence). CDR3 length equals 13 residues. V lost 2 bases to trimming and J lost 7 bases; unmatched junction nucleotides: 7. The CDR3 DNA reads as TGCAGTGCTAGAATATCAGGGGGTTTTGGCTACACCTTC. As protein: CSARISGGFGYTF.

There are many counts of this clonotype. This chain joins TRBV7-3 and TRBJ2-1, with TRBD2 matching 9 bases. CDR1 and CDR2 from the germline V gene are SGHTA and FQGTGA. The CDR3 totals 14 residues. The junction had 7 bases not matched to a gene; V was cut back by 5 bases and J by 8 bases. The CDR3: CASSPLGLAHEQFF. The CDR3 nucleotides read TGTGCCAGCAGCCCCCTGGGACTAGCCCATGAGCAGTTCTTC.

This clonotype was recorded at least ten times. The J gene is TRBJ2-5, the V gene TRBV6-5; tentatively, D is TRBD2 (7 bases). The CDR3 sequence is 15 residues long. Germline V gene sequence: CDR1 MNHEY, CDR2 SVGAGI. V dropped 2 bases and J dropped 5 bases, with 15 bases sitting between them. CDR3 nucleotides: TGTGCCAGCAGTTACCCCGGGGGGCGATTCGAGACCCAGTACTTC. Translating gives CASSYPGGRFETQYF.

This clonotype was picked up many times. This chain joins TRBV4-2 and TRBJ1-3; D possibly corresponds to TRBD1 (5 bases). V was cut by 0 bases and J by 0 bases, with 9 bases left in between. The CDR3 has 16 residues. Germline CDR1 and CDR2: LGHNA and YNFKEQ. The CDR3 nucleotides read TGTGCCAGCAGCCAAGAGGGGACCAGCTCTGGAAACACCATATATTTT. Translated, it gives CASSQEGTSSGNTIYF.